The 31 T cell receptor beta chains below all came from one sample that was sequenced in a study of T cell repertoires in cytomegalovirus infection (dated by TCRdb to 2018 to 2020). No antigen is known for these receptors. The intended sense of this specimen's treatment or condition label: in vitro stimulation with specific CMV peptide epitopes to enrich CMV-specific T cells. The instrument was an Illumina HiSeq 1500. TCRdb reanalyzed the raw reads on its own, using fastp at Q25 for trimming and MiXCR for clone calling, and kept in-frame beta chains. Rows with a matching CDR3 protein are joined into one entry that keeps the most common DNA and genes. The sample has under 850,000 distinct CDR3 sequences on record, about 33% of them singletons. 15% to 20% of the sample comes from the top ten. The sequences come from cultured PBMCs, collected from culture after CMV antigen stimulation. These receptors all come from a human donor in good health (CMV status not recorded). Some clones in this sample may be carry-over from other donors' samples.

This clonotype was counted ten times or more. V gene TRBV7-2 combines with J gene TRBJ2-7, with D unclear. Germline CDR1 SGHTA, CDR2 FQGNSA. Trimming removed 2 bases from V and 2 bases from J, with 13 bases in between. The CDR3 is 15 residues long. The CDR3 reads CASSLIQSATYEQYF. CDR3 DNA: TGTGCCAGCAGCTTAATCCAGTCCGCAACCTACGAGCAGTACTTC.

The V gene is TRBV12-3 or TRBV12-4, the J gene TRBJ1-6; D perhaps matches TRBD1 (5 bases). With 5 bases removed from V and 8 bases from J, the gap between germline ends came to 10 bases. The CDR3 extends over 13 amino acids. The CDR3 region has the DNA TGTGCCAGCAGTCCAGGGTTTTATTCACCCCTCCACTTT. Amino acid sequence: CASSPGFYSPLHF.

This clonotype has more than one count but fewer than ten. The V and J genes are TRBV12-3 or TRBV12-4 and TRBJ1-3; D may be TRBD1 (5 bases). The ends were cut back, 5 bases at V and 0 bases at J, with 11 bases in the middle. CDR3 size: 15 residues. CDR3 protein: CASSPAGLSGNTIYF. The CDR3 DNA follows: TGTGCCAGCAGTCCGGCGGGGCTCTCTGGAAACACCATATATTTT.

This clonotype was seen ten or more times. The V gene is TRBV11-2, the J gene TRBJ2-5; 7 bases fit TRBD2. The germline V gene has CDR1 SGHAT and CDR2 FQNNGV. V lost 1 base to trimming and J lost 0 bases; unmatched junction nucleotides: 11. This CDR3 has 18 residues. This CDR3 is CASSLVGASGLYQETQYF. The CDR3 DNA is TGTGCCAGCAGCTTAGTCGGGGCTAGCGGATTGTACCAAGAGACCCAGTACTTC. Full variable domain (rest looked up from reference TRBV11-2 and TRBJ2-5): EAGVAQSPRYKIIEKRQSVAFWCNPISGHATLYWYQQILGQGPKLLIQFQNNGVVDDSQLPKDRFSAERLKGVDSTLKIQPAKLEDSAVYLCASSLVGASGLYQETQYFGPGTRLLVL.

This clonotype was picked up a small number of times. The CDR3 bases are TGTGCCAGCAGTTTTGGGGGGCTCGGCTACACCTTC. Encoded protein: CASSFGGLGYTF. The chain employs TRBV28 and TRBJ1-2; tentative D call: TRBD1 (6 bases). The V gene's germline CDR1 is MDHEN and CDR2 SYDVKM. This CDR3 comprises 12 residues. V lost 3 bases, J lost 8 bases, and 10 bases lay in between.

There are many counts of this clonotype. This chain joins TRBV7-9 and TRBJ1-5; D may be TRBD1 (6 bases). Deletions cut 6 bases from V and 2 bases from J, with 11 bases between. This CDR3 spans 14 amino acids. Germline CDR1 is SEHNR and CDR2 is FQNEAQ (reference sequence). The DNA of the CDR3 is TGTGCCAGCAGTTTATCAGGGGGCAATCAGCCCCAGCATTTT. This sequence encodes CASSLSGGNQPQHF. Supplemented by reference TRBV7-9 and TRBJ1-5, the full variable domain reads DTGVSQNPRHKITKRGQNVTFRCDPISEHNRLYWYRQTLGQGPEFLTYFQNEAQLEKSRLLSDRFSAERPKGSFSTLEIQRTEQGDSAMYLCASSLSGGNQPQHFGDGTRLSIL.

The V gene is TRBV5-6, the J gene TRBJ2-7; D is tentatively TRBD1 or TRBD2 (6 bases each). CDR1 is SGHDT and CDR2 is YYEEEE in the germline V gene. The CDR3 has 14 amino acids. The ends were cut back, 3 bases at V and 5 bases at J, with 15 bases in the middle. In nucleotides, the CDR3 is TGTGCCAGCAGCTCTAAGGGGGGTTCCCACGAGCAGTACTTC. This sequence encodes CASSSKGGSHEQYF.

V is TRBV7-9 and J is TRBJ2-3; the match to TRBD2 covers 9 bases. The ends lost 6 bases at V and 0 bases at J; junction bases unmatched: 7. CDR1 and CDR2 from the germline V gene are SEHNR and FQNEAQ (reference sequence). The CDR3 extends over 16 amino acids. CDR3 region: CASSPILAGSTDTQYF. The CDR3 nucleotides read TGTGCCAGCAGTCCTATACTAGCGGGTAGCACAGATACGCAGTATTTT. The full variable domain, its missing parts supplied by reference TRBV7-9 and TRBJ2-3, is DTGVSQNPRHKITKRGQNVTFRCDPISEHNRLYWYRQTLGQGPEFLTYFQNEAQLEKSRLLSDRFSAERPKGSFSTLEIQRTEQGDSAMYLCASSPILAGSTDTQYFGPGTRLTVL.

This clonotype turned up a few times. This sequence joins TRBV6-1 and TRBJ2-7; D not certain. The CDR3 is 12 residues long. Trimming left V 8 bases short and J 4 bases short, with 12 bases between. CDR1 and CDR2 from the germline V gene are MNHNS and SASEGT. The CDR3 loop reads CASAETGYEQYF. In nucleotides, the CDR3 is TGTGCCAGCGCCGAAACCGGATACGAGCAGTACTTC.

The V gene is TRBV4-3, the J gene TRBJ2-3, with a possible D match to TRBD2 (5 bases). V was cut by 0 bases and J by 4 bases, with 11 bases left in between. The CDR3 spans 15 residues. Germline lookup yields CDR1 LGHNA and CDR2 YSLEER. The CDR3 is CASSQEGDYADTQYF. The DNA of the CDR3 is TGCGCCAGCAGCCAAGAAGGAGACTACGCAGATACGCAGTATTTT.

The chain carries TRBV20-1 and TRBJ1-2, with TRBD1 as a possible D gene (5 bases). The CDR3 length is 16 residues. Germline V gives CDR1 DFQATT, CDR2 SNEGSKA (reference sequence). Trimming shortened V by 0 bases and J by 4 bases, and 18 bases separated the two germline ends. The CDR3 bases are TGCAGTGCTAGAGAACTACGGGGGGAGGGAGGCTATGGCTACACCTTC. Its protein product is CSARELRGEGGYGYTF.

The gene calls are TRBV7-2 and TRBJ1-2, with a possible D match to TRBD1 (6 bases). CDR1 is SGHTA and CDR2 is FQGNSA in the germline V gene. The V end lost 6 bases, the J end lost 6 bases, and 14 bases lay between the germline ends. The CDR3 totals 13 residues. In nucleotides, the CDR3 is TGTGCCAGCAGTCTTAGGCCAGGGGATGGCTACACCTTC. Translation gives CASSLRPGDGYTF.

This clonotype was counted a few times. The chain uses TRBV6-1 and TRBJ1-2; 10 bases line up with TRBD1. The J segment lost 4 bases and the V segment lost 3 bases, leaving 20 bases of the junction unmatched. This CDR3 is built from 20 residues. Looked up from germline, CDR1 is MNHNS and CDR2 is SASEGT. CDR3 in DNA: TGTGCCAGCAGTGAGCGGACAGACAGGGGGCTGGGATTACAGAGCTATGGCTACACCTTC. It is translated as CASSERTDRGLGLQSYGYTF.

This chain links TRBV20-1 with TRBJ2-7, with TRBD1 matching over 11 bases. There are 14 residues in the CDR3. With V trimmed by 5 bases and J by 3 bases, 6 bases remained unmatched. CDR1 and CDR2 (germline): DFQATT, SNEGSKA (reference sequence). CDR3 DNA: TGCAGTGCTGCCCCCGGGACAGGGGGCTACGAGCAGTACTTC. Protein product: CSAAPGTGGYEQYF.

This chain connects TRBV15 to TRBJ1-5; D remains unclear. V was clipped by 6 bases and J by 6 bases, with 9 bases between them. The germline V gene has CDR1 LNHNV and CDR2 YYDKDF (reference sequence). The CDR3 length is 12 residues. The CDR3 nucleotides read TGTGCCACCAGGGGATTGAGTCAGCCCCAGCATTTT. Encoded protein: CATRGLSQPQHF.

This chain connects TRBV7-6 to TRBJ1-6; no definite D call. CDR3 length: 16 amino acids. Germline values: CDR1 SGHVS, CDR2 FNYEAQ. V was clipped by 4 bases and J by 0 bases, with 10 bases between them. This chain's CDR3 is CASSSSWDSYNSPLHF. The DNA for the CDR3 is TGTGCCAGCAGCTCTTCCTGGGACTCCTATAATTCACCCCTCCACTTT.

This clonotype was found once. V gene TRBV19 combines with J gene TRBJ1-3; the D gene is possibly TRBD1 (5 bases). The V gene lost 7 bases and the J gene lost 1 base, with 14 bases spanning the gap. Germline CDR1 LNHDA, CDR2 SQIVND (reference sequence). The CDR3 is 15 residues long. CDR3 sequence reads: CASTRGVGSGNTIYF. In DNA form, the CDR3 reads TGTGCCAGTACAAGGGGTGTGGGTTCTGGAAACACCATATATTTT.

V is TRBV20-1 and J is TRBJ2-5; D unclear. The CDR3 is 15 residues long. The V and J ends lost 0 bases and 7 bases respectively, with 18 bases between them. Germline loops: CDR1 DFQATT, CDR2 SNEGSKA (reference sequence). For the CDR3, the DNA is TGCAGTGCTAGAGATTCGGCTGGGCTCGCGGTGACCCAGTACTTC. Translated: CSARDSAGLAVTQYF.

Notes on this clonotype: Its ends do not fully match the called genes, so a read error is possible. The chain employs TRBV7-2 and TRBJ1-6; D possibly corresponds to TRBD1 (5 bases). CDR3 length: 16 residues. CDR1 is SGHTA and CDR2 is FQGNSA in the germline V gene. The CDR3 protein is CASSLSGGSDNSPLQF. The CDR3, as DNA: TGTGCCAGCAGCTTATCGGGGGGGAGCGATAATTCACCCCTCCAATTT.

The chain uses TRBV19 and TRBJ1-1, with D possibly matching TRBD1 (5 bases). V dropped 7 bases and J dropped 4 bases, with 10 bases sitting between them. CDR1 is LNHDA and CDR2 is SQIVND in the germline V gene (reference sequence). The CDR3 is made up of 12 amino acids. In DNA form, the CDR3 reads TGTGCCAGTACAAGGGGAGTCACTGAAGCTTTCTTT. Protein sequence: CASTRGVTEAFF.

The V and J genes are TRBV7-6 and TRBJ2-7; D could derive from TRBD1 or TRBD2 (5 bases each). Trimming removed 3 bases from V and 5 bases from J, with 14 bases in between. The CDR3 sequence is 14 residues long. Per germline, CDR1 SGHVS and CDR2 FNYEAQ. The CDR3 sequence is CASSLGREKNEQYF. CDR3 coding DNA: TGTGCCAGCAGCTTGGGACGCGAGAAAAACGAGCAGTACTTC.

This clonotype was observed once. This sequence joins TRBV19 and TRBJ1-5, with D uncertain. The CDR3 is 13 amino acids. Germline CDR1 is LNHDA and CDR2 is SQIVND (reference sequence). Trimming cost V 4 bases and J 6 bases, with 10 bases left between them. CDR3 in DNA: TGTGCCAGTAGTAGGACCGCGGGTCAGCCCCAGCATTTT. Its translation: CASSRTAGQPQHF.

This clonotype was seen more than once but under ten times. The CDR3 coding sequence is TGTGCCATCAGCTCCATGCTAGGTTCCTACAATGAGCAGTTCTTC. Protein product: CAISSMLGSYNEQFF. The chain combines TRBV10-3 with TRBJ2-1, with unresolved D. This CDR3 spans 15 amino acids. The V end lost 6 bases, the J end lost 1 base, and 13 bases lay between the germline ends. Per the germline V gene, CDR1 is ENHRY and CDR2 is SYGVKD.

This clonotype occurred many times. CDR3 sequence reads: CASSFSGGTYNEQFF. In DNA, the CDR3 is TGTGCCAGCAGCTTTAGCGGGGGGACCTACAATGAGCAGTTCTTC. V and J are TRBV7-2 and TRBJ2-1, with 10 bases matching TRBD2. This CDR3 contains 15 residues. V lost 3 bases, J lost 2 bases, and 1 base stayed unmatched. Germline-derived CDR1 and CDR2 are SGHTA and FQGNSA.

This clonotype has a count of ten or more. The chain combines TRBV7-8 with TRBJ2-5, with D uncertain. V lost 2 bases, J lost 1 base, and 5 bases lay in between. Germline values: CDR1 SGHVS, CDR2 FQNEAQ. This CDR3 contains 13 residues. The CDR3 DNA sequence: TGTGCCAGCAGCTTAAGGACCCAAGAGACCCAGTACTTC. Translated: CASSLRTQETQYF.

This clonotype has ten or more counts. The chain combines TRBV7-2 with TRBJ1-5; possibly TRBD1 for D (5 bases). The V gene lost 1 base and the J gene lost 1 base, with 20 bases spanning the gap. Looked up from germline, CDR1 is SGHTA and CDR2 is FQGNSA. The CDR3 loop spans 19 amino acids. The CDR3 DNA reads as TGTGCCAGCAGCTTAGTGGCCCCAGCTTGGGGGTGGAGCAATCAGCCCCAGCATTTT. Protein: CASSLVAPAWGWSNQPQHF.

This clonotype was seen more than once but under ten times. The rearrangement joins TRBV7-2 to TRBJ2-7, with D maybe TRBD2 (6 bases). From germline, CDR1 is SGHTA and CDR2 FQGNSA. This CDR3 is 16 amino acids long. Trimming cost V 0 bases and J 2 bases, with 14 bases left between them. CDR3 in DNA: TGTGCCAGCAGCTTAGCGGTCGGGGGACTTCCCTACGAGCAGTACTTC. Amino acids: CASSLAVGGLPYEQYF.

V gene TRBV7-6 combines with J gene TRBJ2-2, with D perhaps matching TRBD1 or TRBD2 (5 bases each). The ends were cut back, 11 bases at V and 7 bases at J, with 20 bases in the middle. The CDR3 spans 14 residues. Germline V gene lookup returns CDR1 SGHVS and CDR2 FNYEAQ. The CDR3 is CAGGRALQDGELFF. The DNA of the CDR3 is TGTGCCGGGGGTAGGGCCCTACAGGACGGGGAGCTGTTTTTT. Full variable domain (remainder filled in from reference TRBV7-6 and TRBJ2-2): GAGVSQSPRYKVTKRGQDVALRCDPISGHVSLYWYRQALGQGPEFLTYFNYEAQQDKSGLPNDRFSAERPEGSISTLTIQRTEQRDSAMYRCAGGRALQDGELFFGEGSRLTVL.

This clonotype was counted ten times or more. The rearrangement uses TRBV7-8 and TRBJ2-3; D is unclear. This CDR3 spans 13 amino acids. Germline V gives CDR1 SGHVS, CDR2 FQNEAQ. The V end lost 8 bases, the J end lost 6 bases, and 15 bases lay between the germline ends. Here the CDR3 DNA reads TGTGCCAGCCTAGGGCTCGACCGTGATACGCAGTATTTT. Protein: CASLGLDRDTQYF. Variable domain in full (rest from reference TRBV7-8 and TRBJ2-3): GAGVSQSPRYKVAKRGQDVALRCDPISGHVSLFWYQQALGQGPEFLTYFQNEAQLDKSGLPSDRFFAERPEGSVSTLKIQRTQQEDSAVYLCASLGLDRDTQYFGPGTRLTVL.

The chain has TRBV4-1 and TRBJ1-5, with 7 bases matching TRBD1. CDR1 MGHRA and CDR2 YSYEKL come from the germline V gene. The CDR3 is 16 residues long. Losses at the gene ends were 2 bases for V and 2 bases for J; bases not matched to a gene: 6. The CDR3 DNA reads TGCGCCAGCAGCCAAACGACAGGGATTGGCAATCAGCCCCAGCATTTT. The encoded protein is CASSQTTGIGNQPQHF.

Only one count was recorded for this clonotype. V is TRBV7-6 and J is TRBJ1-6, with D perhaps TRBD1 (5 bases). The CDR3 has 16 amino acids. The germline gives CDR1 SGHVS, CDR2 FNYEAQ. V lost 3 bases, J lost 7 bases, and 16 bases lay in between. The DNA for the CDR3 is TGTGCCAGCAGCTTTCTACCGGGACGGGCAAATTCACCCCTCCACTTT. As protein: CASSFLPGRANSPLHF.